This T cell receptor (beta chain) was sequenced for a study of monozygotic twins with inflammatory bowel disease. Every TCR library drew on 3500 ng of total RNA. After re-calling the 5' RACE reads, TCRdb lists one entry per CDR3 protein, DNA absent. The sample holds about 170,000 distinct CDR3 sequences. The CDR3 runs to 15 residues. From germline, CDR1 is GTSNPN and CDR2 SVGIG (reference sequence). The sequenced material came from blood. The origin of this receptor is a human donor with ulcerative colitis or Crohn's disease, or a healthy co-twin of an affected twin (not recorded which). V usage is TRBV30 and J usage is TRBJ2-1; the D call from TCRdb, TRBD1, cannot be confirmed without DNA. This CDR3 reads CAWSVARSSYNEQFF.